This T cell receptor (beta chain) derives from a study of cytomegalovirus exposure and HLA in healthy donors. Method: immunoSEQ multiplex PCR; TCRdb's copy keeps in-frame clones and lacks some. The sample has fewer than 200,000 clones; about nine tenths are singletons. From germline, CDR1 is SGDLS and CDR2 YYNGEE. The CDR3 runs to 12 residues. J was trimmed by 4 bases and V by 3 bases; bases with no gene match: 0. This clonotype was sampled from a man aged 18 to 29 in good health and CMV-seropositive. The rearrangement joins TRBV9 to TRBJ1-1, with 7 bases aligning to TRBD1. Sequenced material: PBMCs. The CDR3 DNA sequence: TGTGCCAGCAGCGGGGACAGCACTGAAGCTTTCTTT. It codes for CASSGDSTEAFF.